This is a list of T cell receptor beta chains from one sample in a study of T cell responses to AZD1222 COVID-19 vaccine. Sequenced by immunoSEQ multiplex PCR; TCRdb stores in-frame clones only, minus some. The repertoire holds about 96,000 clones, with 89% as singletons. The input for sequencing was peripheral blood, taken on day 0 of AZD1222 vaccination. These receptors all come from an adult in good health. Each CDR3 is given with its conserved first and last residue. The order of the fields is clone size, CDR3 length, V gene, D gene, J gene, CDR3 protein, CDR3 DNA. D genes are given only for firm matches. Size is omitted from some rows. Given values are once, few, many or a class for expanded clones.

-,16,TRBV30,TRBD1,TRBJ1-2,CAWSAGTGGGFYGYTF,TGTGCCTGGAGCGCCGGGACAGGGGGTGGATTCTATGGCTACACCTTC
-,14,TRBV7-6,-,TRBJ1-1,CASSLGPGDTEAFF,TGTGCCAGCAGCTTAGGCCCAGGGGACACTGAAGCTTTCTTT
-,14,TRBV7-2,TRBD1,TRBJ1-1,CASIITGGNTEAFF,TGTGCCAGCATAATAACAGGGGGCAATACTGAAGCTTTCTTT
-,17,TRBV6-1,-,TRBJ1-5,CASSEARTVFSNQPQHF,TGTGCCAGCAGTGAAGCGCGGACGGTCTTTAGCAATCAGCCCCAGCATTTT
-,17,TRBV18,-,TRBJ1-5,CASSLTLGGIGNQPQHF,TGTGCCAGCTCGCTAACGCTCGGGGGGATCGGCAATCAGCCCCAGCATTTT
-,12,TRBV12-3/TRBV12-4,-,TRBJ1-5,CASSLGFQPQHF,TGTGCCAGCAGTTTGGGATTCCAGCCCCAGCATTTT
-,18,TRBV5-6,-,TRBJ2-3,CASSLGGGQSSLTDTQYF,TGTGCCAGCAGCTTGGGGGGCGGGCAGTCGTCACTCACAGATACGCAGTATTTT
once,14,TRBV30,-,TRBJ1-5,CAWSMRGGRQPQHF,TGTGCCTGGAGTATGCGGGGAGGGAGGCAGCCCCAGCATTTT
-,14,TRBV19,-,TRBJ1-2,CASSITTGVYGYTF,TGTGCCAGTAGTATAACCACGGGGGTATATGGCTACACCTTC
-,16,TRBV6-2/TRBV6-3,TRBD2,TRBJ2-3,CASSLGLAGGQDTQYF,TGTGCCAGCAGTTTAGGACTAGCGGGGGGGCAAGATACGCAGTATTTT
-,14,TRBV27,-,TRBJ1-4,CASSLAQHNEKLFF,TGTGCCAGCAGTTTAGCTCAGCATAATGAAAAACTGTTTTTT
-,13,TRBV19,-,TRBJ2-5,CASRDSQQETQYF,TGTGCCAGTAGGGACAGCCAACAAGAGACCCAGTACTTC
-,14,TRBV6-4,-,TRBJ2-2,CASSVQMNTGELFF,TGTGCCAGCAGTGTCCAGATGAACACCGGGGAGCTGTTTTTT
-,13,TRBV6-5,TRBD1,TRBJ1-1,CASSWTGDTEAFF,TGTGCCAGCAGCTGGACAGGGGACACTGAAGCTTTCTTT
-,16,TRBV7-8,-,TRBJ2-7,CASSLLVPAGTDEQYF,TGTGCCAGCAGCTTATTGGTCCCGGCGGGGACGGACGAGCAGTACTTC
-,15,TRBV5-1,TRBD1,TRBJ1-4,CASSPTTGGYEKLFF,TGCGCCAGCAGCCCTACGACAGGGGGCTATGAAAAACTGTTTTTT
-,16,TRBV30,TRBD1,TRBJ2-7,CAWSDLSTGGIYEQYF,TGTGCCTGGAGTGACCTATCGACAGGGGGCATCTACGAGCAGTACTTC
-,8,TRBV5-3,-,TRBJ1-5,CARLPQHF,TGTGCCAGGTTGCCCCAGCATTTT
-,15,TRBV27,-,TRBJ1-4,CASSLLGGLDEKLFF,TGTGCCAGCAGCCTATTGGGGGGTTTGGATGAAAAACTGTTTTTT
-,16,TRBV19,-,TRBJ1-5,CASSIRGTDSNQPQHF,TGTGCCAGTAGTATAAGGGGCACGGATAGCAATCAGCCCCAGCATTTT
few,14,TRBV6-5,-,TRBJ1-1,CASSRQLPNTEAFF,TGTGCCAGCAGCAGGCAGCTCCCGAACACTGAAGCTTTCTTT
-,15,TRBV5-6,TRBD1,TRBJ1-5,CASSFQRGGHQPQHF,TGTGCCAGCAGCTTCCAGAGAGGGGGCCACCAGCCCCAGCATTTT
-,18,TRBV7-2,-,TRBJ1-4,CASSLGLQAAATNEKLFF,TGTGCCAGCAGCTTGGGACTGCAGGCGGCTGCAACTAATGAAAAACTGTTTTTT
-,16,TRBV6-5,-,TRBJ1-2,CASSYSFGLTNYGYTF,TGTGCCAGCAGTTACTCGTTCGGGCTAACTAACTATGGCTACACCTTC
-,15,TRBV29-1,TRBD1,TRBJ1-2,CSVEGGGQGLYGYTF,TGCAGCGTTGAAGGAGGGGGCCAGGGGCTCTATGGCTACACCTTC
-,11,TRBV12-3/TRBV12-4,-,TRBJ1-5,CASSRYQPQHF,TGTGCCAGCAGTCGGTATCAGCCCCAGCATTTT
-,18,TRBV7-2,TRBD1,TRBJ2-7,CASSLEDRDNEGGFEQYF,TGTGCCAGCAGCTTAGAGGACAGGGATAACGAGGGAGGATTCGAGCAGTACTTC
-,14,TRBV7-2,-,TRBJ1-2,CASSPRIYLRGYTF,TGTGCCAGCAGCCCCAGGATTTACCTTCGTGGCTACACCTTC
-,14,TRBV7-2,-,TRBJ2-3,CASRPLGGPDTQYF,TGTGCCAGCAGACCACTCGGGGGGCCAGATACGCAGTATTTT
-,15,TRBV29-1,TRBD2,TRBJ2-5,CSVESGSGGQETQYF,TGCAGCGTTGAGTCTGGTAGCGGGGGGCAAGAGACCCAGTACTTC
-,13,TRBV6-5,-,TRBJ2-2,CASTVSSTGELFF,TGTGCCAGCACTGTGTCCTCTACCGGGGAGCTGTTTTTT
-,14,TRBV7-2,-,TRBJ2-5,CASSVSSGGETQYF,TGTGCCAGCAGCGTATCGTCGGGTGGGGAGACCCAGTACTTC
-,15,TRBV6-2/TRBV6-3,-,TRBJ2-2,CASSSFWGFGGELFF,TGTGCCAGCAGTTCCTTTTGGGGGTTCGGCGGGGAGCTGTTTTTT
-,10,TRBV30,-,TRBJ1-1,CAWGRAEAFF,TGTGCCTGGGGTCGAGCTGAAGCTTTCTTT
-,17,TRBV9,TRBD1,TRBJ1-6,CASSAEVPGQGNSPLHF,TGTGCCAGCAGCGCAGAAGTACCGGGACAGGGGAATTCACCCCTCCACTTT
-,16,TRBV7-7,TRBD2,TRBJ2-5,CASSPLLAGGGETQYF,TGTGCTAGCAGCCCTCTACTAGCGGGGGGGGGAGAGACCCAGTACTTC
-,12,TRBV6-6,-,TRBJ2-7,CASMAGSYEQYF,TGTGCCAGCATGGCCGGTTCCTACGAGCAGTACTTC
-,15,TRBV5-4,-,TRBJ2-1,CASSLGTGSYNEQFF,TGTGCCAGCAGCTTGGGCACAGGCTCCTACAATGAGCAGTTCTTC